This entry features one TCR beta chain sequence. Its antigen is still unknown. Tregs were sorted as CD4+CD25+CD127-/low cells. The CDR3 loop spans 17 amino acids. Per germline, CDR1 SGHAT and CDR2 FQNNGV. J was trimmed by 0 bases and V by 5 bases; bases with no gene match: 11. Full-length variable regions came from constant-region reverse primers plus semi-nested Nested Universal Primer A PCR. MiXCR, applied by TCRdb to the 5' RACE reads, yields one record per CDR3 protein. Among approximately 60,000 distinct CDR3 sequences listed, 26% were seen once. Study-wide results and limits: Tumor-infiltrating Treg TCR alpha and beta sequences overlapped most with tumor naive CD4+ T cells, then blood naive.

J is TRBJ2-3 and V is TRBV11-2; TRBD2 agrees at 7 bases. The TCR sequence derives from a female donor with breast cancer. Sequenced: tumor-infiltrating Tregs sorted from the breast tumor. CDR3 in amino acids: CASSGSGAPVSTDTQYF. The CDR3 DNA sequence: TGTGCCAGCAGCGGAAGCGGGGCCCCCGTTAGCACAGATACGCAGTATTTT. Full variable domain (outside the CDR3, taken from reference TRBV11-2 and TRBJ2-3): EAGVAQSPRYKIIEKRQSVAFWCNPISGHATLYWYQQILGQGPKLLIQFQNNGVVDDSQLPKDRFSAERLKGVDSTLKIQPAKLEDSAVYLCASSGSGAPVSTDTQYFGPGTRLTVL.